A single sample is the source of the 29 T cell receptor beta chains below, sequenced in a study of technical replicates of blood from several donors (dated by TCRdb to 2017 to 2019). Library preparation was by the immunoSEQ multiplex PCR assay. TCRdb's version of the immuneACCESS table is confined to in-frame rearrangements and falls short of the full clone set. An unresolved V gene accounts for under half of the shortfall where checked; the remainder is of unknown origin. Recorded for this sample are 60,000 to 90,000 clones; just under 95% of them occurred a single time. The ten largest clonotypes hold 0.41% of the sample. The source material was T cells isolated from PBMCs. The origin of the receptors is a human donor in good health.

V is TRBV11-2 and J is TRBJ2-7; no definite D call. V lost 5 bases and J lost 1, with 6 bases in between. The CDR3 is 12 amino acids. Germline-derived CDR1 and CDR2 are SGHAT and FQNNGV. CDR3 sequence reads: CASSQLSYEQYF. The DNA of the CDR3 is TGTGCCAGCAGCCAGTTATCCTACGAGCAGTACTTC.

The chain uses TRBV5-6 and TRBJ2-7, with 8 bases aligning to TRBD2. The length of the CDR3 is 15 residues. Germline-derived CDR1 and CDR2 are SGHDT and YYEEEE. Germline trimming cut 2 bases from V and 0 bases from J; bases unmatched to any gene: 4. The CDR3 nucleotides are TGTGCCAGCAGCTTCGACGGGAGGGGCTCCTACGAGCAGTACTTC. Translation gives CASSFDGRGSYEQYF. The whole variable domain, remainder taken from reference TRBV5-6 and TRBJ2-7, is DAGVTQSPTHLIKTRGQQVTLRCSPKSGHDTVSWYQQALGQGPQFIFQYYEEEERQRGNFPDRFSGHQFPNYSSELNVNALLLGDSALYLCASSFDGRGSYEQYFGPGTRLTVT.

The rearrangement uses TRBV5-1 and TRBJ1-5, with TRBD1 as a possible D gene (5 bases). Trimming left V 0 bases short and J 4 bases short, with 11 bases between. Per germline, CDR1 SGHRS and CDR2 YFSETQ. The CDR3 extends over 15 amino acids. CDR3 region: CASSLDGGWNQPQHF. The CDR3 DNA sequence: TGCGCCAGCAGCTTGGACGGGGGATGGAATCAGCCCCAGCATTTT.

This chain joins TRBV6-5 and TRBJ1-4; TRBD1 might be the D (5 bases). From germline, CDR1 is MNHEY and CDR2 SVGAGI. V lost 0 bases, J lost 8 bases, and 7 bases lay in between. This CDR3 comprises 13 residues. CDR3 DNA: TGTGCCAGCAGTTACTCTAGACAGGAAAAACTGTTTTTT. This gives the protein CASSYSRQEKLFF.

The chain joins TRBV11-3 to TRBJ2-1, with 11 positions matching TRBD2. This CDR3 contains 18 residues. V gave up 0 bases and J gave up 6 bases; unmatched junction bases: 10. CDR1 SGHNT and CDR2 YENEEA come from the germline V gene. CDR3: CASSLEQTSGIRGNEQFF. CDR3 bases: TGTGCCAGCAGCTTAGAACAGACTAGCGGGATCAGAGGCAATGAGCAGTTCTTC. The full variable domain, its missing parts supplied by reference TRBV11-3 and TRBJ2-1, is EAGVVQSPRYKIIEKKQPVAFWCNPISGHNTLYWYLQNLGQGPELLIRYENEEAVDDSQLPKDRFSAERLKGVDSTLKIQPAELGDSAVYLCASSLEQTSGIRGNEQFFGPGTRLTVL.

In this sample, this clone turned up once. The gene calls are TRBV6-1 and TRBJ2-7, with TRBD2 as a possible D gene (5 bases). In germline, CDR1 is MNHNS, CDR2 SASEGT. CDR3 length: 15 residues. V was cut by 1 base and J by 2 bases, with 12 bases left in between. DNA for the CDR3: TGTGCCAGCAGTGAAGGGCTAGCCCGAGCCTACGAGCAGTACTTC. Protein product: CASSEGLARAYEQYF.

This sequence joins TRBV4-1 and TRBJ2-3; D gene uncertain. Germline CDR1 is MGHRA and CDR2 is YSYEKL. Trimming stripped 7 bases from V and 0 bases from J, with 8 bases between. CDR3 length: 13 residues. CDR3 region: CASKAISTDTQYF. The CDR3 DNA reads as TGCGCCAGCAAAGCGATCAGCACAGATACGCAGTATTTT.

The chain couples TRBV19 to TRBJ2-7, with TRBD1 matching 7 bases. The CDR3 is made up of 14 amino acids. The junction had 5 bases not matched to a gene; V was cut back by 3 bases and J by 3 bases. The germline V gene encodes CDR1 LNHDA and CDR2 SQIVND (reference sequence). CDR3 protein: CASSIEGALYEQYF. The CDR3 DNA reads as TGTGCCAGTAGTATTGAGGGGGCCCTCTACGAGCAGTACTTC.

Only one count was recorded for this clone. The chain carries TRBV5-6 and TRBJ1-2, with 7 bases identical to TRBD1. This CDR3 comprises 15 residues. Losses at the gene ends were 2 bases for V and 6 bases for J; bases not matched to a gene: 10. Per the germline V gene, CDR1 is SGHDT and CDR2 is YYEEEE. CDR3 residues: CASSLPTGIEDGYTF. CDR3 bases: TGTGCCAGCAGCTTACCGACAGGGATTGAGGATGGCTACACCTTC.

This rearrangement joins TRBV11-2 to TRBJ2-1; D possibly corresponds to TRBD2 (5 bases). The CDR3 length is 14 residues. V dropped 5 bases and J dropped 5 bases, with 13 bases sitting between them. Germline V lookup: CDR1 SGHAT, CDR2 FQNNGV. The CDR3 here is CASSPVRTDNEQFF. The CDR3 nucleotides are TGTGCCAGCAGCCCAGTGCGGACTGACAATGAGCAGTTCTTC.

The chain links TRBV28 to TRBJ2-7, with TRBD2 as a possible D gene (6 bases). CDR3 length equals 14 residues. Germline CDR1 and CDR2: MDHEN and SYDVKM. With 6 bases removed from V and 5 bases from J, the gap between germline ends came to 17 bases. Written as DNA, the CDR3 is TGTGCCAGCAGCCCGGTGGGGGGTTTCGACGAGCAGTACTTC. Encoded protein: CASSPVGGFDEQYF.

Concerning this clone itself: At one boundary the junction diverges from the germline segment, which might be a read error. J is TRBJ2-7 and V is TRBV10-3; D gene uncertain. Per the germline V gene, CDR1 is ENHRY and CDR2 is SYGVKD. This CDR3 spans 12 amino acids. CDR3 protein: CAISERTARTVF. In DNA form, the CDR3 reads TGTGCCATCAGTGAAAGAACCGCAAGAACGGTCTTC.

CDR3 residues: CASSQDNTFGGKLFF. In nucleotides, the CDR3 is TGCGCCAGCAGCCAAGATAACACATTTGGAGGAAAACTGTTTTTT. This chain joins TRBV4-3 and TRBJ1-4; D is undetermined. Trimming pared 0 bases from V and 10 bases from J, leaving 15 bases between. Per the germline V gene, CDR1 is LGHNA and CDR2 is YSLEER. The CDR3 loop spans 15 amino acids.

The rearrangement links TRBV28 to TRBJ2-1; 7 bases fit TRBD2. The junction had 4 bases not matched to a gene; V was cut back by 7 bases and J by 4 bases. The germline CDR1 and CDR2 sequences are MDHEN and SYDVKM. This CDR3 region has 13 residues. The CDR3 spells CASISGLYNEQFF. CDR3 DNA: TGTGCCAGCATTAGCGGGTTATACAATGAGCAGTTCTTC.

The CDR3: CASSLPDRNGNTIYF. In nucleotides, the CDR3 is TGTGCCAGCAGCCTCCCCGACAGAAACGGAAACACCATATATTTT. The chain links TRBV7-9 to TRBJ1-3; maybe TRBD1 (5 bases). V was trimmed by 5 bases and J by 4 bases, leaving 15 bases between them. CDR3 length: 15 residues. The germline V gene has CDR1 SEHNR and CDR2 FQNEAQ (reference sequence).

The chain links TRBV5-6 to TRBJ2-3; D gene ambiguous. Per germline, CDR1 SGHDT and CDR2 YYEEEE. CDR3 length equals 17 residues. Between the trimmed V and J ends, which lost 4 bases and 2 bases, there was a span of 20 bases. The CDR3 nucleotides are TGTGCCAGCAGCCCGCCGCTCGGGTCAAAACCCACAGATACGCAGTATTTT. As protein: CASSPPLGSKPTDTQYF.

This clone was picked up one time. This chain joins TRBV9 and TRBJ2-1; TRBD2 matches 11 bases. CDR1 and CDR2 (germline): SGDLS, YYNGEE. The CDR3 is made up of 18 amino acids. The trim removed 0 bases at V and 9 bases at J, leaving 14 bases unmatched. CDR3 amino acids: CASSVGGMGTSGSFEQFF. As DNA, the CDR3 is TGTGCCAGCAGCGTAGGGGGGATGGGGACTAGCGGATCCTTTGAGCAGTTCTTC.

This chain joins TRBV25-1 and TRBJ2-7; possibly TRBD2 for D (5 bases). There are 14 residues in the CDR3. CDR1 MGHDK and CDR2 SYGVNS come from the germline V gene. V gave up 7 bases and J gave up 3 bases, with 16 bases separating them. CDR3 sequence (DNA): TGTGCCAGCACCCCAAAGAGAGGGCTCTACGAGCAGTACTTC. It yields the protein CASTPKRGLYEQYF.

The gene calls are TRBV7-9 and TRBJ2-1, with 8 bases matching TRBD2. The germline V gene encodes CDR1 SEHNR and CDR2 FQNEAQ (reference sequence). The V gene end was trimmed by 5 bases and the J gene end by 10 bases; junction bases not matched to a gene: 7. The CDR3 has 13 residues. CDR3 in amino acids: CASSAGTRGEQFF. The CDR3 nucleotides are TGTGCCAGCAGCGCGGGGACTAGAGGCGAGCAGTTCTTC.

J is TRBJ1-1 and V is TRBV7-9; no reliable D call. The CDR3 covers 11 residues. From germline, CDR1 is SEHNR and CDR2 FQNEAQ (reference sequence). The V and J ends lost 7 bases and 7 bases respectively, with 10 bases between them. The CDR3 bases are TGTGCCAGCAACAGTAACCGTGAAGCTTTCTTT. Translation gives CASNSNREAFF.

V is TRBV5-1 and J is TRBJ2-3; maybe TRBD1 (6 bases). This CDR3 is built from 15 residues. Germline loops: CDR1 SGHRS, CDR2 YFSETQ. The V end was cut by 4 bases, the J end by 3 bases, with 15 bases between. This CDR3 reads CASSPTTGSTDTQYF. In nucleotides, the CDR3 is TGCGCCAGCAGCCCGACGACAGGATCAACAGATACGCAGTATTTT.

The chain has TRBV7-9 and TRBJ2-7, with D perhaps matching TRBD2 (5 bases). Trimming took off 5 bases at V and 4 bases at J, with 12 bases between the two ends. Germline V gene lookup returns CDR1 SEHNR and CDR2 FQNEAQ (reference sequence). The CDR3 extends over 13 amino acids. DNA for the CDR3: TGTGCCAGCAGCAACCGGGATTTTTACGAGCAGTACTTC. Amino acid sequence: CASSNRDFYEQYF. The complete variable domain, with remaining parts taken from reference TRBV7-9 and TRBJ2-7, reads DTGVSQNPRHKITKRGQNVTFRCDPISEHNRLYWYRQTLGQGPEFLTYFQNEAQLEKSRLLSDRFSAERPKGSFSTLEIQRTEQGDSAMYLCASSNRDFYEQYFGPGTRLTVT.

CDR3 sequence: CASSLSGFNEQFF. CDR3 DNA: TGTGCCAGCAGCCTCTCAGGGTTCAATGAGCAGTTCTTC. The chain is built from TRBV7-6 and TRBJ2-1, with D maybe TRBD1 (5 bases). The germline V gene encodes CDR1 SGHVS and CDR2 FNYEAQ. CDR3 length: 13 amino acids. The V end was cut by 5 bases, the J end by 6 bases, with 11 bases between.

V gene TRBV7-3 combines with J gene TRBJ2-2; 8 bases agree with TRBD1. The CDR3 sequence is 13 residues long. The germline V gene has CDR1 SGHTA and CDR2 FQGTGA. The ends lost 6 bases at V and 6 bases at J; junction bases unmatched: 3. The CDR3 DNA is TGTGCCAGCAGTTCGACAGGGGCCGGGGAGCTGTTTTTT. Residues: CASSSTGAGELFF.

This chain uses TRBV5-4 with TRBJ1-5; D perhaps matches TRBD1 (5 bases). Germline CDR1 is SGHNT and CDR2 is YYREEE (reference sequence). The germline V and J ends were trimmed by 0 bases and 3 bases, with 10 bases remaining between them. This CDR3 is built from 15 residues. CDR3 DNA: TGTGCCAGCAGCTTGGATCGGGGGACCAATCAGCCCCAGCATTTT. Translating it yields CASSLDRGTNQPQHF.

The rearrangement links TRBV13 to TRBJ2-5; 12 nucleotides align to TRBD2. CDR3 size: 15 residues. Losses at the gene ends were 1 base for V and 4 bases for J; bases not matched to a gene: 1. CDR1 is PRHDT and CDR2 is FYEKMQ in the germline V gene (reference sequence). CDR3 protein: CASSLELAGGETQYF. CDR3 nucleotides: TGTGCCAGCAGCTTAGAACTAGCGGGGGGAGAGACCCAGTACTTC.

The chain joins TRBV27 to TRBJ2-5; 9 bases match TRBD1. The length of the CDR3 is 15 residues. Unmatched junction bases numbered 6, after V lost 5 bases and J lost 2 bases. Germline V lookup: CDR1 MNHEY, CDR2 SMNVEV (reference sequence). The CDR3 is CASSPLGQGQETQYF. The CDR3 bases are TGTGCCAGCAGTCCGCTGGGACAGGGTCAAGAGACCCAGTACTTC.

The rearrangement links TRBV19 to TRBJ2-7; a possible D gene is TRBD1 (6 bases). This CDR3 region has 13 residues. Trimming pared 2 bases from V and 4 bases from J, leaving 9 bases between. From germline, CDR1 is LNHDA and CDR2 SQIVND (reference sequence). This chain's CDR3 is CASSIQGLYEQYF. The DNA for the CDR3 is TGTGCCAGTAGTATACAGGGGTTATACGAGCAGTACTTC. Full variable domain (remainder filled in from reference TRBV19 and TRBJ2-7): DGGITQSPKYLFRKEGQNVTLSCEQNLNHDAMYWYRQDPGQGLRLIYYSQIVNDFQKGDIAEGYSVSREKKESFPLTVTSAQKNPTAFYLCASSIQGLYEQYFGPGTRLTVT.

The chain combines TRBV9 with TRBJ2-3; tentatively, D is TRBD2 (6 bases). The CDR3 runs to 15 residues. CDR1 and CDR2 (germline): SGDLS, YYNGEE. Trimming stripped 2 bases from V and 2 bases from J, with 12 bases between. CDR3 region: CASSVGTYFTDTQYF. The CDR3 DNA reads TGTGCCAGCAGCGTCGGGACTTATTTCACAGATACGCAGTATTTT. The whole variable domain, filled in from reference TRBV9 and TRBJ2-3, reads DSGVTQTPKHLITATGQRVTLRCSPRSGDLSVYWYQQSLDQGLQFLIQYYNGEERAKGNILERFSAQQFPDLHSELNLSSLELGDSALYFCASSVGTYFTDTQYFGPGTRLTVL.